The 6 T cell receptor beta chains given below trace back to one sample, sequenced in a study of breast tumors, draining lymph nodes, adjacent tissues (dated by TCRdb to the mid-2010s). The library came from multiplex PCR. TCRdb names Illumina HiSeq 2000 as the instrument used. TCRdb trimmed public reads at Q25 via fastp, called clones via MiXCR and kept in-frame beta chains. Here each entry gathers all rows of one CDR3 protein and keeps the most common genes and DNA. Counted in this sample were some 21,000 distinct CDR3 sequences; about 38% of them appeared once. About 24% of the sample goes to the ten largest clones. The sample comprised breast tumor tissue. The receptors shown here come from a female donor with breast cancer. Some clones in this sample may be carry-over from other donors' samples.

This clonotype was recorded many times. The V gene is TRBV10-2, the J gene TRBJ2-5, with 13 nucleotides matching TRBD2. Germline V gives CDR1 WSHSY, CDR2 SAAADI. J was trimmed by 5 bases and V by 6 bases; bases with no gene match: 12. This CDR3 is 17 amino acids long. The CDR3 coding sequence is TGCGCCAGCAGCGGACTAGCGGGAGCCCCTGATATGGAGACCCAGTACTTC. It translates to CASSGLAGAPDMETQYF.

CDR3 sequence: CASSIALTGTGAYEQYF. The CDR3 coding sequence is TGTGCCAGTAGTATAGCTCTCACCGGGACAGGGGCCTACGAGCAGTACTTC. The chain employs TRBV19 and TRBJ2-7; 10 nucleotides agree with TRBD1. This CDR3 comprises 17 residues. CDR1 is LNHDA and CDR2 is SQIVND in the germline V gene (reference sequence). V trimming: 1 base; J trimming: 2 bases; junction bases outside the gene matches: 8.

This clonotype rates as medium-sized. The gene calls are TRBV24-1 and TRBJ2-7; no firm D call. V was pared by 3 bases and J by 3 bases, with 14 bases between. The CDR3 covers 15 residues. In germline, CDR1 is KGHDR, CDR2 SFDVKD. For the CDR3, the DNA is TGTGCCACCAGTGATGTTAGGCTCACCGACTACGAGCAGTACTTC. As protein: CATSDVRLTDYEQYF.

This clonotype was seen many times. The genes are TRBV19 and TRBJ1-2; possibly TRBD1 for D (5 bases). The CDR3 extends over 15 amino acids. Germline V gene data show CDR1 as LNHDA and CDR2 as SQIVND (reference sequence). V lost 0 bases to trimming and J lost 8 bases, with 16 bases between them. The CDR3 spells CASSIDGGQGGGYTF. The CDR3 coding sequence is TGTGCCAGTAGTATAGATGGAGGCCAGGGAGGAGGCTACACCTTC.

This clonotype came up many times. This chain connects TRBV12-3 or TRBV12-4 to TRBJ2-3; perhaps D is TRBD1 or TRBD2 (5 bases each). The CDR3 covers 16 residues. V dropped 4 bases and J dropped 2 bases, with 16 bases sitting between them. This chain's CDR3 is CASSSPGTSYTDTQYF. In DNA form, the CDR3 reads TGTGCCAGCAGTTCCCCCGGGACCTCTTACACAGATACGCAGTATTTT.

The sample holds many counts of this clonotype. V gene TRBV19 combines with J gene TRBJ1-2; D unclear. Looked up from germline, CDR1 is LNHDA and CDR2 is SQIVND (reference sequence). This CDR3 region has 15 residues. The V gene lost 6 bases and the J gene lost 4 bases, with 18 bases spanning the gap. CDR3 sequence reads: CASSPDGLFSYGYTF. DNA for the CDR3: TGTGCCAGTAGCCCCGATGGGCTATTTTCCTATGGCTACACCTTC.